This is a list of T cell receptor beta chains from one sample in a study of post-analysis software for immune sequencing data. Each CDR3 protein gets one entry after TCRdb re-called the PCR reads with MiXCR. This table has 740,000 or so distinct CDR3 sequences, roughly 50% appearing once. Sequencing was carried out using blood. These receptors all stem from a girl aged 10 to 17 with multiple sclerosis. CDR3s leave out the opening cysteine and the closing phenylalanine or tryptophan.

CDR3 protein	V gene	J gene	CDR3 length
SARDLKNRGTNEKLF	TRBV20-1	TRBJ1-4	15
ASSQEGGRSGYT	TRBV3-1	TRBJ1-2	12
ASSPRDQPQH	TRBV7-9	TRBJ1-5	10
ASSLGLSGNNEQY	TRBV7-3	TRBJ2-7	13
ASSQGLAGVSDEQF	TRBV4-2	TRBJ2-1	14
ASSFAGVSYEQY	TRBV5-1	TRBJ2-7	12
SASSREAVETQY	TRBV20-1	TRBJ2-5	12
ASSSGTSGVNEQF	TRBV7-9	TRBJ2-1	13
ASSQDRSKNIQY	TRBV3-1	TRBJ2-4	12
ASSVSGREGETQY	TRBV9	TRBJ2-5	13
ASSPAWTGANEKRF	TRBV6-5	TRBJ1-4	14
SVEVIRQGGYT	TRBV29-1	TRBJ1-2	11
AISEGTTGDTEAF	TRBV10-3	TRBJ1-1	13
ASQKGLANNEQF	TRBV6-5	TRBJ2-1	12
ASSQVGRQGVEQY	TRBV4-1	TRBJ2-7	13
ASSRWQGSFRETQY	TRBV25-1	TRBJ2-5	14
ASSEGSGNRETQY	TRBV10-1	.	13
ASRTDSGANVLT	TRBV2	TRBJ2-6	12
ASSFGGTLQETQY	TRBV7-9	TRBJ2-5	13
ASSLTGRRRETQY	TRBV3-1	TRBJ2-5	13
SVWTDYTEAF	TRBV29-1	TRBJ1-1	10
ASGLVAPGSERPQGNTDTQY	TRBV12-5	TRBJ2-3	20
ASSRSGTDYEQY	TRBV19	TRBJ2-7	12
ASSPGGPEKLF	TRBV6-6	TRBJ1-4	11
ASRVLAVRYNEQF	TRBV27	TRBJ2-1	13
AMSDSGDTSEQY	TRBV10-3	TRBJ2-5	12
ASSQVAFEQY	TRBV4-2	.	10
SVAGPGTDTQY	TRBV29-1	TRBJ2-3	11
ASSPGTGTTASPLH	TRBV7-9	TRBJ1-6	14
ASSLALAVLDETQY	TRBV7-2	TRBJ2-5	14
ASSLAGGPFYEQY	TRBV27	TRBJ2-7	13
SVDALAGTSGSGSPDTQY	TRBV29-1	TRBJ2-3	18
ASKNTGGSQPQH	TRBV12-3/TRBV12-4	TRBJ1-5	12
SASKTASYEQY	TRBV20-1	TRBJ2-7	11
ASSGSVYQPQH	TRBV10-2	TRBJ1-5	11
ASTLGYEQF	TRBV12-3/TRBV12-4	TRBJ2-1	9
ASSLSTGSSKRDQY	TRBV5-1	TRBJ2-5	14
ASSPWGPSGRNTEAF	TRBV25-1	TRBJ1-1	15
SSGPGGPADTQY	TRBV29-1	TRBJ2-3	12
ASSKSRQGGKETQY	TRBV5-1	.	14
ARTGQRGNIQY	TRBV6-4	TRBJ2-4	11
ASSLVGSLFYNEQF	TRBV7-2	TRBJ2-1	14
ASSPLPGTQY	TRBV12-3/TRBV12-4	TRBJ2-5	10
ASNPDGVRYEQY	TRBV9	TRBJ2-7	12
SARDSRKVLALAEETQY	TRBV20-1	TRBJ2-5	17
SYCEGSDTQY	TRBV29-1	TRBJ2-3	10
SASPGALGEKLF	TRBV20-1	TRBJ1-4	12
SVEESRVSGANVLT	TRBV29-1	TRBJ2-6	14
ASSEAAQGTYEQY	TRBV6-1	TRBJ2-7	13
ASSQIRTSGGRSSYEQY	TRBV4-2	TRBJ2-7	17
ASPEEGSYNEQF	TRBV7-9	TRBJ2-1	12
ASRPLAPSSYEQY	TRBV27	TRBJ2-7	13
SARVPSLSYEQY	TRBV20-1	TRBJ2-7	12
ASSYYATSGSYNEQF	TRBV6-5	TRBJ2-1	15
ASSEQGDNEQF	TRBV2	TRBJ2-1	11